Listed below are T cell receptor beta chains from one sample, sequenced in a study of cytomegalovirus exposure and HLA in healthy donors. The method was immunoSEQ multiplex PCR; TCRdb's version includes in-frame clones alone and lacks a portion of them. The profile covers about 200,000 clones, with around 83% appearing a single time and 2.7% taken by the ten largest. Input material: PBMCs. Receptors were obtained from a middle-aged woman in good health and CMV-seronegative. CDR3s include the opening cysteine and the closing phenylalanine or tryptophan. Each record gives: J gene, D gene, clone size, V gene, CDR3 DNA, CDR3 protein. D genes are given only for firm matches. Clone size, where shown, is once, few, many, or a class for clones that have expanded.

J gene: TRBJ2-1; D gene: TRBD2; clone size: .; V gene: TRBV9; CDR3 DNA: TGTGCCAGCAGCGTAGTTGTAGCGGGGGCCTACAATGAGCAGTTCTTC; CDR3 protein: CASSVVVAGAYNEQFF
J gene: TRBJ2-3; D gene: TRBD2; clone size: .; V gene: TRBV11-2; CDR3 DNA: TGTGCCAGCAGCTTAGGAGCGGGAGCCACAGATACGCAGTATTTT; CDR3 protein: CASSLGAGATDTQYF
J gene: TRBJ2-1; D gene: TRBD2; clone size: .; V gene: TRBV18; CDR3 DNA: TGTGCCAGCTCACCAGGTGCTAGCGGGAGTAATCGGCCTGAGCAGTTCTTC; CDR3 protein: CASSPGASGSNRPEQFF
J gene: TRBJ1-1; D gene: TRBD1; clone size: .; V gene: TRBV28; CDR3 DNA: TGTGCCAGCAGGAAAGGGGGCGACACTGAAGCTTTCTTT; CDR3 protein: CASRKGGDTEAFF
J gene: TRBJ2-5; D gene: TRBD2; clone size: few; V gene: TRBV29-1; CDR3 DNA: TGCAGCGTTGGAGACCCCCTACTAGCGTTTGAGACCCAGTACTTC; CDR3 protein: CSVGDPLLAFETQYF
J gene: TRBJ1-1; D gene: .; clone size: .; V gene: TRBV18; CDR3 DNA: TGTGCCAGCTCACCCAGCACAGGCAGTTTTTTCACTGAAGCTTTCTTT; CDR3 protein: CASSPSTGSFFTEAFF
J gene: TRBJ2-1; D gene: .; clone size: once; V gene: TRBV29-1; CDR3 DNA: TGCAGCTTCCGACTGAGCTACAATGAGCAGTTCTTC; CDR3 protein: CSFRLSYNEQFF
J gene: TRBJ1-4; D gene: .; clone size: .; V gene: TRBV11-2; CDR3 DNA: TGTGCCACTACGATCGGGGGGGCAACTAATGAAAAACTGTTTTTT; CDR3 protein: CATTIGGATNEKLFF
J gene: TRBJ2-1; D gene: TRBD2; clone size: .; V gene: TRBV10-1; CDR3 DNA: TGCGCCAGCAGCGCATTGGGGGGGGATCGGTTCTTC; CDR3 protein: CASSALGGDRFF
J gene: TRBJ1-1; D gene: .; clone size: .; V gene: TRBV7-9; CDR3 DNA: TGTGCCAGCAGCTTAATCGGGGGGGAATGGAACACTGAAGCTTTCTTT; CDR3 protein: CASSLIGGEWNTEAFF
J gene: TRBJ1-1; D gene: TRBD1; clone size: few; V gene: TRBV30; CDR3 DNA: TGTGCCTGGAGCGGACAGGGGGCGACTGAAGCTTTCTTT; CDR3 protein: CAWSGQGATEAFF
J gene: TRBJ1-4; D gene: TRBD1; clone size: .; V gene: TRBV2; CDR3 DNA: TGTGCCAGCAGAAGACAGGGCCTAGGGGATGAAAAACTGTTTTTT; CDR3 protein: CASRRQGLGDEKLFF
J gene: TRBJ1-2; D gene: TRBD1; clone size: .; V gene: TRBV19; CDR3 DNA: TGTGCCAGCCGACAGGGTTTGGGCCGCGGAGGCTACACCTTC; CDR3 protein: CASRQGLGRGGYTF
J gene: TRBJ2-5; D gene: .; clone size: .; V gene: TRBV5-1; CDR3 DNA: TGCGCCAGCAGCTATCGGACAGACCAAGAGACCCAGTACTTC; CDR3 protein: CASSYRTDQETQYF
J gene: TRBJ1-4; D gene: .; clone size: .; V gene: TRBV4-1; CDR3 DNA: TGCGCCAGCAGCCAAGATGGAACGAGGTATAATGAAAAACTGTTTTTT; CDR3 protein: CASSQDGTRYNEKLFF
J gene: TRBJ2-7; D gene: TRBD2; clone size: .; V gene: TRBV19; CDR3 DNA: TGTGCCGGGCTATGTGGCGGGAGGTACGAGCAGTACTTC; CDR3 protein: CAGLCGGRYEQYF
J gene: TRBJ2-1; D gene: .; clone size: .; V gene: TRBV5-1; CDR3 DNA: TGCGCCGGCAGCTTGGACGCAGTCAATGAGCAGTTCTTC; CDR3 protein: CAGSLDAVNEQFF
J gene: TRBJ2-1; D gene: TRBD2; clone size: few; V gene: TRBV27; CDR3 DNA: TGTGCCAGTCATACGAGCGGGAGGGCTTGGTTGCATGAGCAGTTCTTC; CDR3 protein: CASHTSGRAWLHEQFF
J gene: TRBJ1-5; D gene: TRBD1; clone size: .; V gene: TRBV19; CDR3 DNA: TGTGCCAGTAAGACGGGACAGCTAAGCAATCAGCCCCAGCATTTT; CDR3 protein: CASKTGQLSNQPQHF
J gene: TRBJ2-7; D gene: .; clone size: .; V gene: TRBV2; CDR3 DNA: TGTGCCACCAACCCCCAAGGGGCGTACGAGCAGTACTTC; CDR3 protein: CATNPQGAYEQYF
J gene: TRBJ1-1; D gene: .; clone size: .; V gene: TRBV7-3; CDR3 DNA: TGTGCCAACAGAAGTCTTACGTTCGGGTTGAACACTGAAGCTTTCTTT; CDR3 protein: CANRSLTFGLNTEAFF
J gene: TRBJ2-1; D gene: TRBD1; clone size: .; V gene: TRBV7-2; CDR3 DNA: TGTGCCAGCAGCCTTCAGACAGGGGGCAATGAGCAGTTCTTC; CDR3 protein: CASSLQTGGNEQFF
J gene: TRBJ2-2; D gene: TRBD1; clone size: .; V gene: TRBV7-9; CDR3 DNA: TGTTCCAGCAGCCTGGACAGGGATTCTTCCACCGGGGAGCTGTTTTTT; CDR3 protein: CSSSLDRDSSTGELFF
J gene: TRBJ2-7; D gene: TRBD1; clone size: .; V gene: TRBV28; CDR3 DNA: TGTGCCAGCATGATCTTCGGCGGGACAGGTACCGAGCAGTACTTC; CDR3 protein: CASMIFGGTGTEQYF
J gene: TRBJ2-7; D gene: .; clone size: .; V gene: TRBV5-1; CDR3 DNA: TGCGCCAGCAGCTTGTCCCCACAGAGCTCCTACGAGCAGTACTTC; CDR3 protein: CASSLSPQSSYEQYF
J gene: TRBJ2-3; D gene: .; clone size: .; V gene: TRBV18; CDR3 DNA: TGTGCCAGCTCACCTCAAGACCAGGCCAACACAGATACGCAGTATTTT; CDR3 protein: CASSPQDQANTDTQYF
J gene: TRBJ2-7; D gene: .; clone size: .; V gene: TRBV27; CDR3 DNA: TGTGCCAGCAGTTTTCGGACAGCCTCCTACGAGCAGTACTTC; CDR3 protein: CASSFRTASYEQYF
J gene: TRBJ2-7; D gene: TRBD2; clone size: .; V gene: TRBV27; CDR3 DNA: TGTGCCAGCTCAAGCGGGACCCCCCTTGAGCAGTACTTC; CDR3 protein: CASSSGTPLEQYF
J gene: TRBJ1-1; D gene: TRBD1; clone size: .; V gene: TRBV30; CDR3 DNA: TGTGCCTGGAGCCTCGGACAGGTCACTGAAGCTTTCTTT; CDR3 protein: CAWSLGQVTEAFF
J gene: TRBJ1-2; D gene: .; clone size: .; V gene: TRBV29-1; CDR3 DNA: TGCAGCGTTGTCTTTGGGGAGGGCTATGGCTACACCTTC; CDR3 protein: CSVVFGEGYGYTF
J gene: TRBJ2-3; D gene: TRBD1; clone size: once; V gene: TRBV6-4; CDR3 DNA: TGTGCCAGCAGCCTAGGACAGGGATCCGATACGCAGTATTTT; CDR3 protein: CASSLGQGSDTQYF
J gene: TRBJ1-2; D gene: .; clone size: .; V gene: TRBV6-5; CDR3 DNA: TGTGCCAGCAGTTACCAGCTTAGAGGCGGCTACACCTTC; CDR3 protein: CASSYQLRGGYTF
J gene: TRBJ2-7; D gene: TRBD1; clone size: .; V gene: TRBV11-2; CDR3 DNA: TGTGCCAGCAGCCGGGACAGGGGGAGGGAGCAGTACTTC; CDR3 protein: CASSRDRGREQYF
J gene: TRBJ1-5; D gene: .; clone size: .; V gene: TRBV19; CDR3 DNA: TGTGCCAGTAGTATAATAGACAGACAAAATCAGCCCCAGCATTTT; CDR3 protein: CASSIIDRQNQPQHF
J gene: TRBJ2-3; D gene: .; clone size: once; V gene: TRBV9; CDR3 DNA: TGTGCCAGCAGCGTAGAGCTAGTTGGCACGCAGTATTTT; CDR3 protein: CASSVELVGTQYF
J gene: TRBJ2-7; D gene: .; clone size: .; V gene: TRBV2; CDR3 DNA: TGTGCCAGCAGTGGCCTCGGCAGGGACTACGAGCAGTACTTC; CDR3 protein: CASSGLGRDYEQYF
J gene: TRBJ1-5; D gene: .; clone size: few; V gene: TRBV21-1; CDR3 DNA: TGTGCCAGCAGCAAAGCAATGCGTTTTCGGGAGCCCCAGCATTTT; CDR3 protein: CASSKAMRFREPQHF
J gene: TRBJ2-5; D gene: TRBD1; clone size: once; V gene: TRBV27; CDR3 DNA: TGTGCCAGCAGGGCGACAGGGAGAGGATTCGTTCAGACCCAGTACTTC; CDR3 protein: CASRATGRGFVQTQYF
J gene: TRBJ1-2; D gene: .; clone size: .; V gene: TRBV5-1; CDR3 DNA: TGCGCCAGCAGCTTCGACAGCTCTTATGGCTACACCTTC; CDR3 protein: CASSFDSSYGYTF
J gene: TRBJ2-2; D gene: TRBD2; clone size: .; V gene: TRBV5-1; CDR3 DNA: TGCGCCAGCAAGGGACTAGCGGGACTGAACACCGGGGAGCTGTTTTTT; CDR3 protein: CASKGLAGLNTGELFF
J gene: TRBJ1-1; D gene: TRBD1; clone size: .; V gene: TRBV5-1; CDR3 DNA: TGCGCCAGCGCGGGGCGGTCTACAGGGGGTGGTGAAGCTTTCTTT; CDR3 protein: CASAGRSTGGGEAFF
J gene: TRBJ2-7; D gene: TRBD2; clone size: .; V gene: TRBV4-1; CDR3 DNA: TGCGCCAGCAGCACAAACATGGGTAGCGGGACCCAACCCGAGCAGTACTTC; CDR3 protein: CASSTNMGSGTQPEQYF
J gene: TRBJ2-1; D gene: TRBD2; clone size: .; V gene: TRBV5-1; CDR3 DNA: TGCGCCAGCAGCTTGTACGGGAGGGCCCTCGATGAGCAGTTCTTC; CDR3 protein: CASSLYGRALDEQFF
J gene: TRBJ1-5; D gene: .; clone size: .; V gene: TRBV7-9; CDR3 DNA: TGTGCCAGCAGCTTAGGGAGGGGGGGGATCGATCAGCCCCAGCATTTT; CDR3 protein: CASSLGRGGIDQPQHF
J gene: TRBJ1-3; D gene: TRBD1; clone size: .; V gene: TRBV29-1; CDR3 DNA: TGCAGCGTCCTACAGGGGGCTGGAAACACCATATATTTT; CDR3 protein: CSVLQGAGNTIYF
J gene: TRBJ1-1; D gene: TRBD1; clone size: few; V gene: TRBV6-6; CDR3 DNA: TGTGCCAGCAGCCATCCGGGACAGTTGAACACTGAAGCTTTCTTT; CDR3 protein: CASSHPGQLNTEAFF
J gene: TRBJ2-7; D gene: TRBD2; clone size: once; V gene: TRBV7-8; CDR3 DNA: TGTGCCAGCAGCCTTGGATCGGGACTAGCGGTCTACGAGCAGTACTTC; CDR3 protein: CASSLGSGLAVYEQYF
J gene: TRBJ1-3; D gene: TRBD1; clone size: few; V gene: TRBV7-2; CDR3 DNA: TGTGCCAGCAGCACGGGACAGGCCATGAACACCATATATTTT; CDR3 protein: CASSTGQAMNTIYF
J gene: TRBJ1-2; D gene: TRBD1; clone size: .; V gene: TRBV11-2; CDR3 DNA: TGTGCCAGCAGCTTAGGGGGGACAGGGAGTGGCTACACCTTC; CDR3 protein: CASSLGGTGSGYTF
J gene: TRBJ2-7; D gene: .; clone size: .; V gene: TRBV2; CDR3 DNA: TGTGCCAGCCTCCCGGGACTTCAATCCTACGAGCAGTACTTC; CDR3 protein: CASLPGLQSYEQYF